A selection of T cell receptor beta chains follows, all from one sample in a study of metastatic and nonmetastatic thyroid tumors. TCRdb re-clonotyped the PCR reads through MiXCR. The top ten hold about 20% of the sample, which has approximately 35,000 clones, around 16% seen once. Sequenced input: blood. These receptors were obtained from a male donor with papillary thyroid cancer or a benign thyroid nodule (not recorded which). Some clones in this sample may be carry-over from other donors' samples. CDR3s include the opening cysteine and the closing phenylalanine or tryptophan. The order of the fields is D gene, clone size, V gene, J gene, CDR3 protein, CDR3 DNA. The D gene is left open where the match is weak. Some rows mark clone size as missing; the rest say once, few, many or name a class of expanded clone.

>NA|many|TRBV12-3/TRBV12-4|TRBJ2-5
CASSSSGEATQYF
TGTGCCAGCAGTTCCTCAGGGGAGGCGACCCAGTACTTC
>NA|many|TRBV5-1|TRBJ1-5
CASSLGTDSNQPQHF
TGCGCCAGCAGCTTGGGGACGGATAGCAATCAGCCCCAGCATTTT
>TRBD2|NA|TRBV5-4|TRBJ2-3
CASSLLAGEDTQYF
TGTGCCAGCAGCTTATTAGCGGGAGAGGATACGCAGTATTTT
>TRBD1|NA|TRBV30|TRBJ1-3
CAWSYVGQGGNTIYF
TGTGCCTGGAGTTATGTGGGACAGGGGGGAAACACCATATATTTT
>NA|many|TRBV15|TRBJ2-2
CATSGRDTGELFF
TGTGCCACCAGCGGGCGGGACACCGGGGAGCTGTTTTTT
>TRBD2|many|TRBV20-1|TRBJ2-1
CSAGITGGPNNEQFF
TGCAGTGCTGGTATTACGGGAGGTCCCAACAATGAGCAGTTCTTC
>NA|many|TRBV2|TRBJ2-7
CASTFEGREQYF
TGTGCCAGCACCTTCGAGGGTCGCGAGCAGTACTTC
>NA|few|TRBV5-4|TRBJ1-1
CASSLAFTVDVMNTEAFF
TGTGCCAGCAGCTTGGCCTTCACTGTAGATGTTATGAACACTGAAGCTTTCTTT
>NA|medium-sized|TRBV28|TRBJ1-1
CASSLGGRAGRTEAFF
TGTGCCAGCAGTTTAGGGGGGAGGGCAGGGCGAACTGAAGCTTTCTTT
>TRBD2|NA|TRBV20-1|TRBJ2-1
CSAPGLAGKNDQFF
TGCAGTGCCCCCGGACTAGCTGGAAAAAATGATCAGTTCTTC
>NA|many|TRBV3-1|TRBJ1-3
CASSQDTGNTIYF
TGTGCCAGCAGCCAAGACACTGGAAACACCATATATTTT
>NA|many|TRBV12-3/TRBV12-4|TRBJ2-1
CASSPRTNLGEQFF
TGTGCCAGCAGTCCTCGGACCAACTTGGGGGAGCAGTTCTTC
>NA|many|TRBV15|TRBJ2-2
CATSRVPGANTGELFF
TGTGCCACCAGCAGAGTTCCGGGGGCGAACACCGGGGAGCTGTTTTTT
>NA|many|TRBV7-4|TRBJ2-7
CASSLGRAGEPYEQYF
TGTGCCAGCAGCTTAGGAAGGGCAGGAGAACCCTACGAGCAGTACTTC
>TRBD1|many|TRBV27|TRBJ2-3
CASRNRGFFTDTQYF
TGTGCCAGCAGAAACAGGGGGTTTTTCACAGATACGCAGTATTTT
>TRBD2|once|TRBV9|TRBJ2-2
CASSFWTSGPPGELFF
TGTGCCAGCAGTTTTTGGACTAGCGGTCCGCCAGGGGAGCTGTTTTTT
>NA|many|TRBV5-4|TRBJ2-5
CASSPDPTPRGETQYF
TGTGCCAGCAGCCCTGATCCGACTCCAAGGGGGGAGACCCAGTACTTC
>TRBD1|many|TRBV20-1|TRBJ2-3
CSAPSARDRSTDTQYF
TGCAGTGCCCCCTCAGCCAGGGACAGGTCTACAGATACGCAGTATTTT
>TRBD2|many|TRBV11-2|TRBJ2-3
CASSPRTSGSTDTQYF
TGTGCCAGCAGCCCCCGGACTAGCGGGAGCACAGATACGCAGTATTTT
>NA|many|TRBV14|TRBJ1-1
CASSQEGGTEAFF
TGTGCCAGCAGCCAAGAAGGGGGGACTGAAGCTTTCTTT
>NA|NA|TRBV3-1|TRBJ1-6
CASSQDGYSPLHF
TGTGCCAGCAGCCAAGATGGTTATTCACCCCTCCACTTT
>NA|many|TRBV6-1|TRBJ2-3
CASSEEGLRTDTQYF
TGTGCCAGCAGTGAGGAAGGACTTCGCACAGATACGCAGTATTTT
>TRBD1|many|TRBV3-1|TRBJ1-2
CASSPSVGQGNYGYTF
TGTGCCAGCAGCCCGTCGGTTGGACAGGGCAACTATGGCTACACCTTC
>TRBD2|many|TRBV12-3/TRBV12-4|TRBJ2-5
CASSLPGLVGTQYF
TGTGCCAGCAGTTTACCGGGACTAGTCGGGACCCAGTACTTC
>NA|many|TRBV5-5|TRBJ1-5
CASSSLTDQPQHF
TGTGCCAGCAGCTCCCTCACAGATCAGCCCCAGCATTTT
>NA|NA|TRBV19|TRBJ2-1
CASIRDIISYNDQFF
TGTGCCAGTATAAGGGACATCATTTCCTACAATGATCAGTTCTTC
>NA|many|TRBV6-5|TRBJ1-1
CASSYTGSMNTEAFF
TGTGCCAGCAGTTACACGGGGTCCATGAACACTGAAGCTTTCTTT
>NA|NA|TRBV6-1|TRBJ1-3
CASRGVSSGNTIYF
TGTGCCAGCAGGGGGGTGTCTTCTGGAAACACCATATATTTT
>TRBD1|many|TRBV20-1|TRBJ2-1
CRAGQGIYNEQFF
TGCAGAGCGGGACAGGGGATTTACAATGAGCAGTTCTTC
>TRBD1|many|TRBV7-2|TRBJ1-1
CASTRRQGVNTEAFF
TGTGCCAGCACCCGTAGACAGGGAGTGAACACTGAAGCTTTCTTT
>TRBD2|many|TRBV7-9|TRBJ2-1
CASSRGTSSRNEQFF
TGTGCCAGCAGCCGAGGGACTAGTTCTCGGAATGAGCAGTTCTTC